Here is one T cell receptor (beta chain) with its context. Its antigen remains unidentified. This sample was taken from a study of T cells after yellow fever vaccination. Study-wide context: Each low-cell-number fraction was prepared by means of SMART-Seq v4 Ultra Low Input. General observations from the study: FACS-sorted repertoires could harbor abundant contaminating bulk-population clonotypes.

They built TCR cDNA with 5'RACE template switching, a step that put in a universal primer site and UMIs. TCRdb re-analysed the 5' RACE reads in MiXCR, keeping a single row per CDR3 protein. This sample has approximately 250,000 distinct CDR3 sequences, with approximately 6.7% found just once. The specimen was CD4+ T cells sorted from PBMCs, collected on the day of the yellow fever booster vaccination. The source is a man aged 25 to 40 who received the YFV17D yellow fever vaccine.

CDR3 protein: CSASGMHTSTDTQYF. In nucleotides, the CDR3 is TGCAGTGCTAGTGGGATGCACACTAGCACAGATACGCAGTATTTT. The V and J genes are TRBV20-1 and TRBJ2-3; D unresolved. CDR3 length: 15 amino acids. Trimming pared 3 bases from V and 0 bases from J, leaving 13 bases between. Germline-derived CDR1 and CDR2 are DFQATT and SNEGSKA (reference sequence).